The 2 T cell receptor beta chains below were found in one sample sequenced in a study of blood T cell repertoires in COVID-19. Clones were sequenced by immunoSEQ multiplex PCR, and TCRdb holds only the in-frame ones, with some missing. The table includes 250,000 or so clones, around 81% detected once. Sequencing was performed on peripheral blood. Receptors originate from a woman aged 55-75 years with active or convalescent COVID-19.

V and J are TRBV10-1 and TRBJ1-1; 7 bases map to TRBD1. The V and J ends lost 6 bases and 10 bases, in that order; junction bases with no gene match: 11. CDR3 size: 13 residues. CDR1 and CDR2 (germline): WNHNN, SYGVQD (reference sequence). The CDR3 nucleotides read TGCGCCAGCAGAAGGGGACAGCTCATGGGAGCTTTCTTT. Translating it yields CASRRGQLMGAFF.

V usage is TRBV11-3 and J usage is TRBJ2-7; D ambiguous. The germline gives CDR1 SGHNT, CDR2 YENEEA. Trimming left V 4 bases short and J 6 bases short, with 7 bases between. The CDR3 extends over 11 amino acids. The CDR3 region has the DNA TGTGCCAGCAGCTCAGGCAGCGAGCAGTACTTC. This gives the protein CASSSGSEQYF. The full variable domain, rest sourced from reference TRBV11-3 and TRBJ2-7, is EAGVVQSPRYKIIEKKQPVAFWCNPISGHNTLYWYLQNLGQGPELLIRYENEEAVDDSQLPKDRFSAERLKGVDSTLKIQPAELGDSAVYLCASSSGSEQYFGPGTRLTVT.